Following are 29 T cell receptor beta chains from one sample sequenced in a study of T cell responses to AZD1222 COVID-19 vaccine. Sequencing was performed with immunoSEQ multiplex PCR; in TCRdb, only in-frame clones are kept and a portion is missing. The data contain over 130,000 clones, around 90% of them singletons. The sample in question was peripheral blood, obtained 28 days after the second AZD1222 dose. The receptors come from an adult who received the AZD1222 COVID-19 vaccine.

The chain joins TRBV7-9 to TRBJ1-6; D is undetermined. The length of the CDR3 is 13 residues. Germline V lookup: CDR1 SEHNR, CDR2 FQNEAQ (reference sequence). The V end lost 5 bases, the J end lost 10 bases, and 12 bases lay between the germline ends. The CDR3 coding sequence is TGTGCCAGCAGCCCCTTGGGCCGATCACCCCTCCACTTT. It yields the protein CASSPLGRSPLHF.

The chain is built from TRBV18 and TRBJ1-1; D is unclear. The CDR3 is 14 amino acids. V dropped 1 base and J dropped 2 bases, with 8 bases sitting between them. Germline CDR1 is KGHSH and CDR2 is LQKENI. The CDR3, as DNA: TGTGCCAGCTCACCACAGACGGTAAACACTGAAGCTTTCTTT. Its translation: CASSPQTVNTEAFF.

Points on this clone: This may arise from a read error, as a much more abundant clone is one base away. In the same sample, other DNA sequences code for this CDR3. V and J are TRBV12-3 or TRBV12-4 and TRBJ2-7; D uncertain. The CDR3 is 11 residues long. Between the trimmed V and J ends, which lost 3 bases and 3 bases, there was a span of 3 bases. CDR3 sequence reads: CASSLVYEQYF. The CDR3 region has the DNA TGTGCCAGCAGTTTGGTCTACGAGCAGTACTTC.

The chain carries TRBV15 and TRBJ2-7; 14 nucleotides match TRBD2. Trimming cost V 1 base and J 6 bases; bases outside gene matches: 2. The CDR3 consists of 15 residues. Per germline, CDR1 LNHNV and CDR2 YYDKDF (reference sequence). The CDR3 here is CATSRGGTSGSEQYF. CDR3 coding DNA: TGTGCCACCAGCAGAGGGGGGACTAGCGGGAGCGAGCAGTACTTC.

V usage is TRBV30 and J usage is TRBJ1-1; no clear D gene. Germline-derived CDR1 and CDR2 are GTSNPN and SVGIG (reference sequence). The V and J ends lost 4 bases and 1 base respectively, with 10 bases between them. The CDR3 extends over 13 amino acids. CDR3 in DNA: TGTGCCTGGACCCGCGATACGAACACTGAAGCTTTCTTT. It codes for CAWTRDTNTEAFF.

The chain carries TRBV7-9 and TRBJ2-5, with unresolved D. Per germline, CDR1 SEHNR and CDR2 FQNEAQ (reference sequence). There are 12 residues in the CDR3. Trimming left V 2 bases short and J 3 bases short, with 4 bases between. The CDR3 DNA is TGTGCCAGCAGCTTATGGGAAGAGACCCAGTACTTC. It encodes CASSLWEETQYF.

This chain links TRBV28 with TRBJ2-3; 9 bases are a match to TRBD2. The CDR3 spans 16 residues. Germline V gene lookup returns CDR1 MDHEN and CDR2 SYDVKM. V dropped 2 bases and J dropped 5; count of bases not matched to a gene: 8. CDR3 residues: CASSLGLAGEGDTQYF. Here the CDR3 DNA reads TGTGCCAGCAGTTTAGGTTTAGCGGGAGAAGGAGATACGCAGTATTTT.

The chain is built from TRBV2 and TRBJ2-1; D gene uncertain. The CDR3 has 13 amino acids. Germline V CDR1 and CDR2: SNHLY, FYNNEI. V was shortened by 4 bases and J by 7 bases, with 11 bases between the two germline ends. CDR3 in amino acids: CASSGTALNEQFF. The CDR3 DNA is TGTGCCAGCAGTGGTACAGCATTGAATGAGCAGTTCTTC.

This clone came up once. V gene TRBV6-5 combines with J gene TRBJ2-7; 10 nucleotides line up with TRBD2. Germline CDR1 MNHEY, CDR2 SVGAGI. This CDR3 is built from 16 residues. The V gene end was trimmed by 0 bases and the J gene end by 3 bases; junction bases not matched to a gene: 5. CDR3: CASSYSKASGSYEQYF. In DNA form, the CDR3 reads TGTGCCAGCAGTTACTCGAAGGCTAGCGGGAGCTACGAGCAGTACTTC.

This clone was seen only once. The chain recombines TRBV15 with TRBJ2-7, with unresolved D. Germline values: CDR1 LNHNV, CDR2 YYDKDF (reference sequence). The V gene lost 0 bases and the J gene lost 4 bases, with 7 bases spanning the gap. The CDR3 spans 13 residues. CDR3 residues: CATSRDKGYEQYF. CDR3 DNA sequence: TGTGCCACCAGCAGAGATAAAGGGTACGAGCAGTACTTC.

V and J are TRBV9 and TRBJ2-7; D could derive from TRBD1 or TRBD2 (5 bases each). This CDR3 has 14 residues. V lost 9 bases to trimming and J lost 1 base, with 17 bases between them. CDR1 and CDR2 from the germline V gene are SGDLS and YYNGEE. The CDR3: CATRGEGSSYEQYF. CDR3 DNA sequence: TGTGCCACTCGGGGAGAGGGGAGTTCCTACGAGCAGTACTTC. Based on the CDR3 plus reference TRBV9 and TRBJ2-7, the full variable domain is DSGVTQTPKHLITATGQRVTLRCSPRSGDLSVYWYQQSLDQGLQFLIQYYNGEERAKGNILERFSAQQFPDLHSELNLSSLELGDSALYFCATRGEGSSYEQYFGPGTRLTVT.

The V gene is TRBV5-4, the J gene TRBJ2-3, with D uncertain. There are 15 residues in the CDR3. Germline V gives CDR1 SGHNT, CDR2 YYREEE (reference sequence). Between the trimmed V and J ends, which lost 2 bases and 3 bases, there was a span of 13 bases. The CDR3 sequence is CASSLNSVATDTQYF. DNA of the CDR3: TGTGCCAGCAGCTTAAATTCCGTTGCAACAGATACGCAGTATTTT.

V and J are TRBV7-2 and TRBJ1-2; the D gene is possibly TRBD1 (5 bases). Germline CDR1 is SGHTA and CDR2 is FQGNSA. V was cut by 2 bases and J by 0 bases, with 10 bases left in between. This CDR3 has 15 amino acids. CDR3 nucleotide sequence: TGTGCCAGCAGCTTATTCGACAGAGCTAACTATGGCTACACCTTC. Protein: CASSLFDRANYGYTF.

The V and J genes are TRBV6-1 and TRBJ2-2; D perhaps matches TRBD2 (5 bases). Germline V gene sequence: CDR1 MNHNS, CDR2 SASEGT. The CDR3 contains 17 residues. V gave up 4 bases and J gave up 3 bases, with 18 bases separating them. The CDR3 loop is CASSGSLRVKDTGELFF. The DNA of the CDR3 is TGTGCCAGCAGTGGAAGTTTGAGGGTAAAGGACACCGGGGAGCTGTTTTTT.

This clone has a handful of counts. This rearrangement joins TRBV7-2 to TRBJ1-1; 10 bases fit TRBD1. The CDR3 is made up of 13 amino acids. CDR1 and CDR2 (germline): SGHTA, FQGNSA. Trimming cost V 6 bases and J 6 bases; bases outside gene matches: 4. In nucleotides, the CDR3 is TGTGCCAGCAGACTGACAGGGGGCCCTGAAGCTTTCTTT. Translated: CASRLTGGPEAFF.

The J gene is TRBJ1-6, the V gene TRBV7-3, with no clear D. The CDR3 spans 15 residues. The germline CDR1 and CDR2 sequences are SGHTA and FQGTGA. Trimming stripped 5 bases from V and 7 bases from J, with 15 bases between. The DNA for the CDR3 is TGTGCCAGCAGCCCCTCCGGTGGGAAAAATTCACCCCTCCACTTT. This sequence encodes CASSPSGGKNSPLHF.

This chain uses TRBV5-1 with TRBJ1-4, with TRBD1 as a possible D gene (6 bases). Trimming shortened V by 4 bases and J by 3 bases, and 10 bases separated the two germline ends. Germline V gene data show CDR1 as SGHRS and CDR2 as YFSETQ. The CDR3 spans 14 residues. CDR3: CASSTTGSNEKLFF. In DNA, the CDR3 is TGCGCCAGCAGCACGACAGGCTCTAATGAAAAACTGTTTTTT.

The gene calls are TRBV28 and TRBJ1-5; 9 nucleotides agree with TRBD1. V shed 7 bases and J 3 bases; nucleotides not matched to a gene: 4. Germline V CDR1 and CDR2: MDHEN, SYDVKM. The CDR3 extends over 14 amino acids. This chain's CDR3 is CASTWDRVNQPQHF. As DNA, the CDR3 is TGTGCCAGCACCTGGGACAGGGTCAATCAGCCCCAGCATTTT.

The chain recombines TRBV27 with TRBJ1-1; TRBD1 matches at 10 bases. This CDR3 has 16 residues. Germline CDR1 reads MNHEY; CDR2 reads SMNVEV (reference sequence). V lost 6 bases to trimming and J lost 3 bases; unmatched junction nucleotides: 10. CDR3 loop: CASSHRTGTGDTEAFF. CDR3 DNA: TGTGCCAGCAGCCACCGAACCGGGACAGGGGACACTGAAGCTTTCTTT.

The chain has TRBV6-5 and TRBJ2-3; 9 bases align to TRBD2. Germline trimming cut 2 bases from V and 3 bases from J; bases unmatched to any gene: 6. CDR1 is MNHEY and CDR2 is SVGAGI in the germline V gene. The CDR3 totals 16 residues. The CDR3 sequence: CASSYGTSPTTDTQYF. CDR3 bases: TGTGCCAGCAGTTACGGGACTAGCCCCACGACAGATACGCAGTATTTT.

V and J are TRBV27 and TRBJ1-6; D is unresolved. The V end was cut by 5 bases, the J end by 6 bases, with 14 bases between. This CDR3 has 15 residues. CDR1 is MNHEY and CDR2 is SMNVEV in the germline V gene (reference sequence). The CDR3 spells CASSISPQTNSPLHF. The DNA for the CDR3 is TGTGCCAGCAGTATTTCGCCGCAGACTAATTCACCCCTCCACTTT.

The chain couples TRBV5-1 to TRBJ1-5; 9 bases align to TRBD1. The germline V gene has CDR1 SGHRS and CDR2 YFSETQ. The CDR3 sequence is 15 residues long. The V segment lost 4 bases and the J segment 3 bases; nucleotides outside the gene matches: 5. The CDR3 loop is CASSRTGAPNQPQHF. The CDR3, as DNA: TGCGCCAGCAGCCGGACAGGGGCTCCCAATCAGCCCCAGCATTTT.

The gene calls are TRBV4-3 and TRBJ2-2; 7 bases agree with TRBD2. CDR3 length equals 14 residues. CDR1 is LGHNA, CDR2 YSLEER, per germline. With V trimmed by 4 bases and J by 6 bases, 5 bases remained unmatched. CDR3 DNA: TGCGCCAGCAGCCTCCTCGCGGGGGCCGGGGAGCTGTTTTTT. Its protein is CASSLLAGAGELFF.

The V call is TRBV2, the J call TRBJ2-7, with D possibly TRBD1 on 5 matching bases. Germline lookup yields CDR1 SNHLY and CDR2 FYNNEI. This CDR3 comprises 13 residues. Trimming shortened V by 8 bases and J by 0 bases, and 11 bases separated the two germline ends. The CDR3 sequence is CASLRQSSYEQYF. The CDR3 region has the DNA TGTGCCAGCTTGAGACAGAGCTCCTACGAGCAGTACTTC.

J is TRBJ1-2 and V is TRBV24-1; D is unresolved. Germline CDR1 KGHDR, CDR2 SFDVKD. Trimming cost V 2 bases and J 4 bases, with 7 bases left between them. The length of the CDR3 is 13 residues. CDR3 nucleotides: TGTGCCACCAGTGATTCCAAGGCCTATGGCTACACCTTC. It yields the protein CATSDSKAYGYTF.

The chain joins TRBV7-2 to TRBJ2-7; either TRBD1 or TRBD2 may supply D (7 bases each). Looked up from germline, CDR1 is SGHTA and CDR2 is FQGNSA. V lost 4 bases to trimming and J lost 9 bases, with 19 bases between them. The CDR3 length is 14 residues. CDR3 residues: CASSSGTAGLWQYF. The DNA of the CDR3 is TGTGCCAGCAGCTCAGGGACAGCGGGGTTATGGCAGTACTTC.

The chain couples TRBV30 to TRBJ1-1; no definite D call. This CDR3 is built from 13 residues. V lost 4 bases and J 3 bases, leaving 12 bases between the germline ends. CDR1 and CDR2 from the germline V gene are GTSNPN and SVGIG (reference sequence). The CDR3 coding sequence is TGTGCCTGGACCCAACACCCGGACACTGAAGCTTTCTTT. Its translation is CAWTQHPDTEAFF.

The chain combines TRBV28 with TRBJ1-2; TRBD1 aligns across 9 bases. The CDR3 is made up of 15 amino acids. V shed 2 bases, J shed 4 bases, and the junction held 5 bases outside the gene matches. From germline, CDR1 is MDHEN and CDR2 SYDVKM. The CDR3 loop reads CASSLGGGQGYGYTF. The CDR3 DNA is TGTGCCAGCAGTTTAGGAGGGGGACAGGGCTATGGCTACACCTTC.

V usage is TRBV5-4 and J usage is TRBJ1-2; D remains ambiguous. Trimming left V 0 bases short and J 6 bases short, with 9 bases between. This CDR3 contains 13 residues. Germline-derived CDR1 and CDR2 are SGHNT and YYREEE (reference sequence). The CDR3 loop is CASSLDGLHGYTF. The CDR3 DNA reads TGTGCCAGCAGCTTGGACGGACTGCATGGCTACACCTTC.